The next 25 T cell receptor beta chains were all read from a single sample in a study of cytomegalovirus exposure and HLA in healthy donors. The PCR employed 60 Vbeta primers together with 13 Jbeta primers. The method was immunoSEQ multiplex PCR; TCRdb's version includes in-frame clones alone and lacks a portion of them. The sample comprises 200,000 or so clones, approximately 78% of which are singletons, and around 3% rests with the top ten. The sequenced material came from PBMCs. These receptors were collected from a woman in her 40s in good health and CMV-seronegative.

The chain joins TRBV7-3 to TRBJ2-1; 9 positions match TRBD1. The CDR3 extends over 19 amino acids. The V segment lost 0 bases and the J segment 10 bases; nucleotides outside the gene matches: 19. The germline gives CDR1 SGHTA, CDR2 FQGTGA. The chain's CDR3 is CASSLTQGQGGPRNQEQFF. In DNA form, the CDR3 reads TGTGCCAGCAGCTTAACCCAGGGACAGGGTGGTCCTAGGAATCAAGAGCAGTTCTTC. The full variable domain, its missing parts supplied by reference TRBV7-3 and TRBJ2-1, is GAGVSQTPSNKVTEKGKYVELRCDPISGHTALYWYRQSLGQGPEFLIYFQGTGAADDSGLPNDRFFAVRPEGSVSTLKIQRTERGDSAVYLCASSLTQGQGGPRNQEQFFGPGTRLTVL.

This clone was counted once. The J gene is TRBJ2-7, the V gene TRBV29-1; 10 nucleotides line up with TRBD2. Looked up from germline, CDR1 is SQVTM and CDR2 is ANQGSEA. With 7 bases clipped from V and 6 bases from J, the junction kept 9 bases outside the gene matches. This CDR3 has 13 residues. The CDR3 protein is CSAAWLAGAEQYF. DNA of the CDR3: TGCAGCGCTGCTTGGCTAGCGGGAGCCGAGCAGTACTTC.

This clone has just one count. V gene TRBV5-1 combines with J gene TRBJ2-7; 8 nucleotides agree with TRBD1. The CDR3 is 15 amino acids. Trimming took 6 bases from V and 3 from J; bases not matched to a gene: 11. The germline gives CDR1 SGHRS, CDR2 YFSETQ. The CDR3 DNA reads TGCGCCAGCACCTCAACAGGGGGGCCATACTACGAGCAGTACTTC. Translating gives CASTSTGGPYYEQYF.

This rearrangement joins TRBV5-1 to TRBJ2-5, with D possibly TRBD2 on 6 matching bases. The J call could be wrong; TRBJ2-7 is a better fit for the DNA end. The germline V gene encodes CDR1 SGHRS and CDR2 YFSETQ. This CDR3 has 14 amino acids. The CDR3 reads CASSPGLEPREQYF. As DNA, the CDR3 is TGCGCCAGCAGTCCGGGACTGGAACCCCGCGAGCAGTACTTC.

The chain links TRBV27 to TRBJ2-5; TRBD2 matches 9 bases. This CDR3 comprises 15 residues. Germline loops: CDR1 MNHEY, CDR2 SMNVEV (reference sequence). The V segment lost 3 bases and the J segment 2 bases; nucleotides outside the gene matches: 4. The CDR3 protein is CASSFVGLAQETQYF. The CDR3 DNA reads TGTGCCAGCAGTTTCGTCGGACTAGCGCAAGAGACCCAGTACTTC.

A single count supports this clone. V is TRBV10-1 and J is TRBJ2-7; D ambiguous. The ends were cut back, 0 bases at V and 6 bases at J, with 9 bases in the middle. The CDR3 length is 13 residues. The V gene's germline CDR1 is WNHNN and CDR2 SYGVQD (reference sequence). The CDR3 reads CASSESPVPEQYF. The CDR3 DNA reads TGCGCCAGCAGTGAGTCCCCCGTTCCCGAGCAGTACTTC.

This chain connects TRBV10-1 to TRBJ2-1; TRBD2 is a possible D gene (5 bases). With 2 bases removed from V and 3 bases from J, the gap between germline ends came to 8 bases. The CDR3 runs to 14 residues. Germline V CDR1 and CDR2: WNHNN, SYGVQD (reference sequence). The CDR3 DNA sequence: TGCGCCAGCAGTGAGGAGGACTTCTACAATGAGCAGTTCTTC. Its protein is CASSEEDFYNEQFF.

The chain links TRBV7-6 to TRBJ2-7, with D maybe TRBD1 (6 bases). Between the trimmed V and J ends, which lost 10 bases and 0 bases, there was a span of 13 bases. This CDR3 region has 13 residues. The V gene's germline CDR1 is SGHVS and CDR2 FNYEAQ. The CDR3 protein is CAIGTTSSYEQYF. Written as DNA, the CDR3 is TGTGCCATCGGGACAACTAGCTCCTACGAGCAGTACTTC.

The chain has TRBV19 and TRBJ1-1, with D perhaps TRBD1 (5 bases). The CDR3 loop spans 12 amino acids. The germline V gene has CDR1 LNHDA and CDR2 SQIVND (reference sequence). V lost 8 bases, J lost 10 bases, and 17 bases lay in between. The CDR3 sequence: CASHTGFQGAFF. The CDR3 coding sequence is TGTGCCAGTCACACAGGTTTCCAAGGAGCTTTCTTT. Looking up the rest from reference TRBV19 and TRBJ1-1 gives the full variable domain: DGGITQSPKYLFRKEGQNVTLSCEQNLNHDAMYWYRQDPGQGLRLIYYSQIVNDFQKGDIAEGYSVSREKKESFPLTVTSAQKNPTAFYLCASHTGFQGAFFGQGTRLTVV.

The rearrangement uses TRBV6-1 and TRBJ1-2; 7 bases line up with TRBD1. CDR1 is MNHNS, CDR2 SASEGT, per germline. The CDR3 covers 13 residues. J gave up 3 bases and V 4 bases, and 2 bases lay outside the gene matches. CDR3: CASSVTGHYGYTF. The CDR3 DNA reads TGTGCCAGCAGTGTGACAGGGCACTATGGCTACACCTTC.

The V gene is TRBV5-1, the J gene TRBJ1-5; D possibly corresponds to TRBD1 (5 bases). Germline V lookup: CDR1 SGHRS, CDR2 YFSETQ. V lost 0 bases to trimming and J lost 3 bases, with 19 bases between them. The CDR3 runs 18 residues. CDR3 in amino acids: CASSLEETGESDNQPQHF. The CDR3 DNA reads as TGCGCCAGCAGCTTGGAGGAAACGGGGGAATCGGACAATCAGCCCCAGCATTTT.

The V call is TRBV7-2, the J call TRBJ2-7; 7 bases fit TRBD1. This CDR3 comprises 16 residues. Germline V lookup: CDR1 SGHTA, CDR2 FQGNSA. Unmatched junction bases numbered 10, after V lost 3 bases and J lost 2 bases. Here the CDR3 reads CASSFPGVQGAYEQYF. The CDR3 nucleotides read TGTGCCAGCAGCTTCCCCGGAGTGCAGGGGGCCTACGAGCAGTACTTC.

This chain joins TRBV10-3 and TRBJ2-1; the match to TRBD2 covers 7 bases. Per the germline V gene, CDR1 is ENHRY and CDR2 is SYGVKD. V trimming: 6 bases; J trimming: 9 bases; junction bases outside the gene matches: 11. The CDR3 has 14 amino acids. CDR3 sequence (DNA): TGTGCCATCAGCCCAGCGGGATGGACGACTGAGCAGTTCTTC. Translation gives CAISPAGWTTEQFF.

This chain joins TRBV25-1 and TRBJ1-6; 7 bases are a match to TRBD1. CDR3 size: 12 residues. J lost 10 bases, V lost 8 bases, and 5 bases had no gene match. Germline-derived CDR1 and CDR2 are MGHDK and SYGVNS. The CDR3 loop reads CASGRGNSPLHF. CDR3 bases: TGTGCCAGCGGCAGGGGGAACTCACCCCTCCACTTT.

The rearrangement uses TRBV7-9 and TRBJ1-1; D may be TRBD1 (5 bases). The germline V gene encodes CDR1 SEHNR and CDR2 FQNEAQ (reference sequence). V lost 5 bases, J lost 5 bases, and 12 bases lay in between. CDR3 length equals 13 residues. CDR3 loop: CASSVMGGTEAFF. Here the CDR3 DNA reads TGTGCCAGCAGCGTCATGGGGGGGACTGAAGCTTTCTTT.

This clone was seen a single time. CDR3: CASVMTSGSRTDTQYF. The CDR3 region has the DNA TGCGCCAGCGTGATGACTAGCGGGAGTCGCACAGATACGCAGTATTTT. The J gene is TRBJ2-3, the V gene TRBV5-1; 12 bases map to TRBD2. CDR1 is SGHRS and CDR2 is YFSETQ in the germline V gene. Unmatched junction bases numbered 7, after V lost 7 bases and J lost 1 base. The CDR3 is made up of 16 amino acids.

The J gene is TRBJ2-1, the V gene TRBV4-1, with 7 bases matching TRBD2. The CDR3 is 18 residues long. V was pared by 1 base and J by 0 bases, with 9 bases of the junction left unmatched. Per the germline V gene, CDR1 is MGHRA and CDR2 is YSYEKL. The CDR3 is CASSQVPLLAASYNEQFF. The CDR3 region has the DNA TGCGCCAGCAGCCAAGTCCCCCTCCTAGCGGCCTCCTACAATGAGCAGTTCTTC.

This clone appeared a few times. The chain employs TRBV30 and TRBJ2-1; no clear D. CDR1 is GTSNPN, CDR2 SVGIG, per germline (reference sequence). The CDR3 is 10 amino acids. The CDR3 DNA reads TGTGTTCCTATAGACAATGAGCAGTTCTTC. Protein sequence: CVPIDNEQFF. The complete variable domain, with remaining parts taken from reference TRBV30 and TRBJ2-1, reads SQTIHQWPATLVQPVGSPLSLECTVEGTSNPNLYWYRQAAGRGLQLLFYSVGIGQISSEVPQNLSASRPQDRQFILSSKKLLLSDSGFYLCVPIDNEQFFGPGTRLTVL.

For this clone: A read error may account for a junction end that differs from germline. The rearrangement uses TRBV7-9 and TRBJ2-2, with TRBD2 matching 10 bases. The CDR3 has 18 amino acids. CDR1 is SEHNR and CDR2 is FQNEAQ in the germline V gene (reference sequence). CDR3 in amino acids: CSSSGKGLAGVNTGELFF. DNA for the CDR3: TGTTCCAGCAGCGGAAAAGGGCTAGCGGGAGTTAACACCGGGGAGCTGTTTTTT. The whole variable domain, filled in from reference TRBV7-9 and TRBJ2-2, reads DTGVSQNPRHKITKRGQNVTFRCDPISEHNRLYWYRQTLGQGPEFLTYFQNEAQLEKSRLLSDRFSAERPKGSFSTLEIQRTEQGDSAMYLCSSSGKGLAGVNTGELFFGEGSRLTVL.

V and J are TRBV5-6 and TRBJ2-1; 9 bases match TRBD2. V was clipped by 2 bases and J by 13 bases; unmatched bases: 19. The CDR3 spans 17 residues. Germline V gene data show CDR1 as SGHDT and CDR2 as YYEEEE. The CDR3 DNA reads as TGTGCCAGCAGCTTAGGGCAAGCGGGAGGCCCCGTCGGGGGACAGTTCTTC. As protein: CASSLGQAGGPVGGQFF.

The V call is TRBV30, the J call TRBJ2-1; 8 bases match TRBD2. Trimming took 7 bases from V and 7 from J; bases not matched to a gene: 9. The CDR3 totals 13 residues. CDR1 GTSNPN and CDR2 SVGIG come from the germline V gene (reference sequence). The CDR3 is CASRSGSVNEQFF. The DNA for the CDR3 is TGTGCCTCGCGGAGCGGGAGTGTGAATGAGCAGTTCTTC.

The chain links TRBV19 to TRBJ1-1; TRBD1 aligns across 7 bases. The CDR3 is made up of 14 amino acids. Germline CDR1 reads LNHDA; CDR2 reads SQIVND (reference sequence). The V gene end was trimmed by 6 bases and the J gene end by 0 bases; junction bases not matched to a gene: 4. DNA of the CDR3: TGTGCCAGTAGGGGGACAGATCTGAACACTGAAGCTTTCTTT. It encodes CASRGTDLNTEAFF.

The J gene is TRBJ1-2, the V gene TRBV5-1; no reliable D call. Per the germline V gene, CDR1 is SGHRS and CDR2 is YFSETQ. V was cut by 0 bases and J by 2 bases, with 11 bases left in between. The CDR3 covers 15 residues. CDR3 sequence: CASSLAGTENYGYTF. The CDR3 nucleotides read TGCGCCAGCAGCTTGGCAGGAACAGAAAACTATGGCTACACCTTC.

This chain uses TRBV19 with TRBJ1-5, with 7 bases matching TRBD1. CDR3 length: 16 amino acids. In germline, CDR1 is LNHDA, CDR2 SQIVND (reference sequence). V trimming: 7 bases; J trimming: 3 bases; junction bases outside the gene matches: 12. CDR3 nucleotide sequence: TGTGCCAGTACAAAAAGGGGGCCGACAGCCAATCAGCCCCAGCATTTT. The encoded protein is CASTKRGPTANQPQHF.

The rearrangement joins TRBV2 to TRBJ1-5; D might be TRBD1 (5 bases). Trimming pared 2 bases from V and 0 bases from J, leaving 14 bases between. This CDR3 is 17 amino acids long. Per germline, CDR1 SNHLY and CDR2 FYNNEI. The CDR3 sequence is CASSEPGLQYSNQPQHF. CDR3 DNA sequence: TGTGCCAGCAGTGAACCAGGGTTACAGTATAGCAATCAGCCCCAGCATTTT.